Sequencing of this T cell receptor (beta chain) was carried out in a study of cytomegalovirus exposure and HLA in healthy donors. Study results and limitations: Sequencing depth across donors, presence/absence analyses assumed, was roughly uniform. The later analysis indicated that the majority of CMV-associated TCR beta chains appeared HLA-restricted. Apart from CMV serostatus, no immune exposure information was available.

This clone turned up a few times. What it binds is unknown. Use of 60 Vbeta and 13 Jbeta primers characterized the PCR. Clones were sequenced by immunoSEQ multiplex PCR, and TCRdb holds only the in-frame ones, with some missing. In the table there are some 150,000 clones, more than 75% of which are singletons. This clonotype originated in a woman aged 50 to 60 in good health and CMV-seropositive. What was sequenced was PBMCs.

CDR3 sequence reads: CASSLGGGRALDTQYF. Written as DNA, the CDR3 is TGTGCCAGCAGCTTAGGCGGCGGGAGGGCCTTAGATACGCAGTATTTT. The chain links TRBV7-6 to TRBJ2-3, with 9 bases identical to TRBD2. Germline CDR1 and CDR2: SGHVS and FNYEAQ. The CDR3 sequence is 16 residues long. V lost 1 base and J lost 5; bases outside the gene matches: 7. Supplemented by reference TRBV7-6 and TRBJ2-3, the full variable domain reads GAGVSQSPRYKVTKRGQDVALRCDPISGHVSLYWYRQALGQGPEFLTYFNYEAQQDKSGLPNDRFSAERPEGSISTLTIQRTEQRDSAMYRCASSLGGGRALDTQYFGPGTRLTVL.